The sequence of this T cell receptor (beta chain) was determined in a study of T cell responses to AZD1222 COVID-19 vaccine. The CDR3 runs 16 residues. Trimming left V 0 bases short and J 2 bases short, with 13 bases between. Germline values: CDR1 SGHDN, CDR2 FVKESK. Data came from immunoSEQ multiplex PCR; TCRdb stores just in-frame clones and leaves some out. The sample lists some 130,000 clones, 85% to 95% occurring once. The receptor's source is an adult in good health. The chain links TRBV14 to TRBJ1-2, with TRBD1 as a possible D gene (6 bases). Sequences were derived from peripheral blood, sampled on day 0 of AZD1222 vaccination. For the CDR3, the DNA is TGTGCCAGCAGCCAAGATCTGATTGGGACAAACTATGGCTACACCTTC. This translates into CASSQDLIGTNYGYTF.